This T cell receptor beta chain was sequenced during a study of blood T cell repertoires in COVID-19. As for the study in general: T cells, B-cell-depleted T cells, or PBMCs provided the cDNA or gDNA that served as material.

Source study methods: Amplification of reference gene primers provided the estimated nucleated cell counts. The method was immunoSEQ multiplex PCR; TCRdb's version includes in-frame clones alone and lacks a portion of them. That table gives V, J and clone size, and the DNA gave D and trimming. The sample includes approximately 210,000 clones, about 88% of them seen just once. The CDR3 length is 11 residues. Germline V gene lookup returns CDR1 MDHEN and CDR2 SYDVKM. Between the trimmed V and J ends, which lost 9 bases and 4 bases, there was a span of 9 bases. The sequence was obtained from a woman in her 40s who had recovered from COVID-19. Sequencing was carried out using peripheral blood. J is TRBJ1-1 and V is TRBV28, with unresolved D. The chain's CDR3 is CASPASTEAFF. CDR3 in DNA: TGTGCCAGTCCTGCGTCCACTGAAGCTTTCTTT.